This note documents a single T cell receptor beta chain sequence. Its specificity is not known. V lost 1 base to trimming and J lost 0 bases, with 9 bases between them. CDR3 length: 15 amino acids. In germline, CDR1 is SEHNR, CDR2 FQNEAQ (reference sequence). TCRdb's table, derived via immunoSEQ multiplex PCR, lists solely in-frame clones and lacks some. The sample shows 7,000 or so clones, roughly 80% of them seen only once. The data derive from a study of chemoradiotherapy in HPV16-positive cancers. In the study overall: Candidate HPV-specific T-cell clones and common TCR motifs came from functional assays in a couple of HPV16-positive patients. Notes on the study in general: Only a couple of HPV16-positive patients supplied the functional HPV-specificity definition. Non-HPV-specific T cells did not expand in tumors during treatment, whereas candidate HPV-specific clones and E7-related motifs did.

Samples were taken several times over chemoradiotherapy. The sequence was obtained from a human donor with HPV-associated anogenital cancer. The specimen was taken from a patient who underwent chemoradiotherapy. The V and J genes are TRBV7-9 and TRBJ1-1; no firm D call. The CDR3 DNA reads as TGTGCCAGCAGCTTAGGCAGCACAATGAACACTGAAGCTTTCTTT. It codes for CASSLGSTMNTEAFF. Based on the CDR3 plus reference TRBV7-9 and TRBJ1-1, the full variable domain is DTGVSQNPRHKITKRGQNVTFRCDPISEHNRLYWYRQTLGQGPEFLTYFQNEAQLEKSRLLSDRFSAERPKGSFSTLEIQRTEQGDSAMYLCASSLGSTMNTEAFFGQGTRLTVV.